The present T cell receptor beta chain was sequenced within a study of post-analysis software for immune sequencing data. For the study at large: Several disease courses (relapsing-remitting, secondary progressive and progressive-relapsing) of multiple sclerosis were included. The study's findings and limits: F measure grouped same-batch samples tightly together. In patients, TRBV5-6, TRBV5-1 and TRBV20-1 belonged to about five TRBV segments found more frequently than in controls. Versus controls, multiple sclerosis patients showed significantly lower diversity (normalized Chao1).

The length of the CDR3 is 15 residues. Germline V gene data show CDR1 as MNHEY and CDR2 as SVGAGI. Trimming cost V 0 bases and J 7 bases, with 15 bases left between them. There are a few counts of this clonotype. The antigen is undetermined. Unique molecular identifiers were carried by the TCR beta cDNA libraries. Each sample of roughly 0.9 to 10 million input T cells yielded around 500,000 cDNA molecules, so each molecule approximated one T cell. TCRdb reprocessed the PCR reads via MiXCR and lists one record per CDR3 protein. Of about 760,000 distinct CDR3 sequences in the sample, 25% to 30% were seen once.

This rearrangement joins TRBV6-5 to TRBJ1-2, with a tentative D call TRBD1 (5 bases). Sequenced input: blood. The receptor was derived from a girl aged 10 to 17 with multiple sclerosis. The chain's CDR3 is CASSYSPQGDIGYTF. The CDR3 DNA sequence: TGTGCCAGCAGTTACTCGCCTCAGGGAGATATTGGCTACACCTTC.